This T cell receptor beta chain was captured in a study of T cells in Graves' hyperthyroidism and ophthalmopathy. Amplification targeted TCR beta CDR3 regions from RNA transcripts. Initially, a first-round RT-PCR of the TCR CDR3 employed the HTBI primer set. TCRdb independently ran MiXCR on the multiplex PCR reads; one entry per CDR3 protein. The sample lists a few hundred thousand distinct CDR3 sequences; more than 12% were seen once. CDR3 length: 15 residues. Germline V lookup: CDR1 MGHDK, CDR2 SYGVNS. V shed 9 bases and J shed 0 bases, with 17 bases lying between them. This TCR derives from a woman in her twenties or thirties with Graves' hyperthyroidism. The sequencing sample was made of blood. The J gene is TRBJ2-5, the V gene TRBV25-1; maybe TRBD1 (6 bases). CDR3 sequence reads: CASEKGVAYQETQYF. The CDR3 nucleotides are TGTGCCAGTGAGAAGGGGGTTGCGTACCAAGAGACCCAGTACTTC.